The present T cell receptor beta chain was sequenced within a study of shared clonotypes between healthy human individuals. About this clone: Different DNA sequences within this sample yield the same CDR3.

This CDR3 is 16 amino acids long. Germline CDR1 and CDR2: MDHEN and SYDVKM. V shed 2 bases and J 7 bases; nucleotides not matched to a gene: 5. Clones were read by immunoSEQ multiplex PCR, and TCRdb kept only the in-frame ones, dropping some. Found here are around 2,000,000 clones, 85% to 95% of them singletons; the top ten hold 0.13%. This receptor was taken from a young man in good health. The sequenced sample consisted of naive CD4+ T cells sorted from blood. Subset reported: CD45RA+ positively selected. The gene calls are TRBV28 and TRBJ2-1; the match to TRBD2 covers 13 bases. CDR3 protein: CASSLPTSGGPNEQFF. The CDR3 bases are TGTGCCAGCAGTTTACCGACTAGCGGGGGGCCAAATGAGCAGTTCTTC.